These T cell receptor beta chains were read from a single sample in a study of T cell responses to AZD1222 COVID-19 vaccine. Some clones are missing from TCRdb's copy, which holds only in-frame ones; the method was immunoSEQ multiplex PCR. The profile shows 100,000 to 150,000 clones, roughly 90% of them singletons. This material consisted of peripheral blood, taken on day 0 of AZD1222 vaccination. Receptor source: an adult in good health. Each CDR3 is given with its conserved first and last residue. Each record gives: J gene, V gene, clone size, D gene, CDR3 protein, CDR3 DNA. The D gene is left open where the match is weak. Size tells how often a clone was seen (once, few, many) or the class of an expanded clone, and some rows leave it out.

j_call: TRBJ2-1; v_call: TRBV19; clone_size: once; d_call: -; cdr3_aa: CASSRGSSYNEQFF; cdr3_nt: TGTGCCAGTAGTCGAGGGAGCTCCTACAATGAGCAGTTCTTC
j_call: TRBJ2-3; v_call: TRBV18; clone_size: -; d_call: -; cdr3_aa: CASSPDSTDTQYF; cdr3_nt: TGTGCCAGCTCACCAGATAGCACAGATACGCAGTATTTT
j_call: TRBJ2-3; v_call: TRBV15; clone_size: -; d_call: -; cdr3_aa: CATSRFQGPDTQYF; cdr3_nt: TGTGCCACCAGCAGGTTCCAGGGACCAGATACGCAGTATTTT
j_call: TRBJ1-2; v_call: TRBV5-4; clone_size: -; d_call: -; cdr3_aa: CASSLSPLANYGYTF; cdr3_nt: TGTGCCAGCAGCTTGTCACCGTTAGCTAACTATGGCTACACCTTC
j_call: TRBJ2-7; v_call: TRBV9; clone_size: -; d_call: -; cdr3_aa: CASSVGERGGEQYF; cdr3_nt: TGTGCCAGCAGCGTAGGAGAAAGGGGTGGCGAGCAGTACTTC
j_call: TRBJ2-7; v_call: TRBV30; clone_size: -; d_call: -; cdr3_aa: CAWRTAYEQYF; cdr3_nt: TGTGCCTGGAGGACCGCCTACGAGCAGTACTTC
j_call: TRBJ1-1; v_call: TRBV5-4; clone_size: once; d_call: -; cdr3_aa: CASSLVIGRGGGEAFF; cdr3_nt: TGTGCCAGCAGCTTGGTGATCGGTCGGGGTGGTGGTGAAGCTTTCTTT
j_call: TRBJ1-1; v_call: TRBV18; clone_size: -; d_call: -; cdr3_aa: CASSPDNGNTEAFF; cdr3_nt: TGTGCCAGCTCACCTGATAACGGGAACACTGAAGCTTTCTTT
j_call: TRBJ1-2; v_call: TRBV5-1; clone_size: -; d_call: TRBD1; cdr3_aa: CASRRDSPYGYTF; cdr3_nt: TGCGCCAGCAGGAGGGACAGCCCTTATGGCTACACCTTC
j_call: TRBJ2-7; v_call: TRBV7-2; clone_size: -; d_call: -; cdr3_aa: CASSSFNEQYF; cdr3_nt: TGTGCCAGCAGCAGTTTCAACGAGCAGTACTTC
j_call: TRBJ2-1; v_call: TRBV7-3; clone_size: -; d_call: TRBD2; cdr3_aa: CASSLKRGGQTANNEQFF; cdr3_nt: TGTGCCAGCAGCTTAAAGCGGGGGGGCCAGACCGCGAACAATGAGCAGTTCTTC
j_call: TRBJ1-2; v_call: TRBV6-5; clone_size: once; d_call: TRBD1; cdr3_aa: CASSWAGGGYTF; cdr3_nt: TGTGCCAGCAGTTGGGCAGGGGGTGGCTACACCTTC
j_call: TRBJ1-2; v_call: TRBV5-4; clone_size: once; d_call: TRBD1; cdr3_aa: CASSADRGRDYGYTF; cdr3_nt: TGTGCCAGCAGCGCGGACAGGGGGCGCGACTATGGCTACACCTTC
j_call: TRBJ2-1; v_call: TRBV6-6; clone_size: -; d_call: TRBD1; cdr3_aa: CASSGDRDFSEQFF; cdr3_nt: TGTGCCAGCAGTGGGGACAGGGACTTTAGTGAGCAGTTCTTC
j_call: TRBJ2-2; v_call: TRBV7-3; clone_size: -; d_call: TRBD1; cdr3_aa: CASSLSQGANTGELFF; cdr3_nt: TGTGCCAGCAGCTTAAGTCAGGGGGCGAACACCGGGGAGCTGTTTTTT
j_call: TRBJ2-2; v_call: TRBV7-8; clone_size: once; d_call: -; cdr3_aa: CASSPRGDGELFF; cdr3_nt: TGTGCCAGCAGCCCGCGGGGTGACGGGGAGCTGTTTTTT
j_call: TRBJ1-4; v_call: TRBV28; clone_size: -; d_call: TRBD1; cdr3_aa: CASSLEGQGLNEKLFF; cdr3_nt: TGTGCCAGCAGTTTGGAGGGACAGGGCCTGAATGAAAAACTGTTTTTT
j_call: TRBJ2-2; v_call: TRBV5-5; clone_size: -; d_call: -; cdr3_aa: CASSSQDSPPGELFF; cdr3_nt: TGTGCCAGCAGCTCCCAGGACAGTCCTCCCGGGGAGCTGTTTTTT
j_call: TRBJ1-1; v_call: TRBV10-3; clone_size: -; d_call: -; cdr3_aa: CAISEFTGNTEAFF; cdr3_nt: TGTGCCATCAGTGAGTTCACAGGGAACACTGAAGCTTTCTTT